One and the same sample provided the 2 T cell receptor beta chains below, sequenced in a study of cytomegalovirus exposure and HLA in healthy donors. A multiplex PCR was run with 60 Vbeta primers and 13 Jbeta primers. Measured with immunoSEQ multiplex PCR; TCRdb has only the in-frame clones, and not every one. The repertoire has roughly 150,000 clones, 65% to 70% of them found once; the top ten carry about 10%. The sample was PBMCs. The receptors were sampled from a man between 25 and 39 years old in good health and CMV-seropositive.

This clone was counted a few times. This chain uses TRBV5-1 with TRBJ1-2, with a weak D call TRBD1 (5 bases). Trimming took off 2 bases at V and 6 bases at J, with 11 bases between the two ends. The V gene's germline CDR1 is SGHRS and CDR2 YFSETQ. CDR3 length: 13 residues. In DNA form, the CDR3 reads TGCGCCAGCAGCTTCGGGGGAGGGGATGGCTACACCTTC. Amino acids: CASSFGGGDGYTF.

The chain uses TRBV9 and TRBJ1-5; TRBD1 matches at 8 bases. The CDR3 sequence is 15 residues long. Germline V gene sequence: CDR1 SGDLS, CDR2 YYNGEE. V was pared by 4 bases and J by 4 bases, with 7 bases of the junction left unmatched. The CDR3 protein is CASSRGQEVNQPQHF. The CDR3, as DNA: TGTGCCAGCAGCAGGGGACAGGAGGTTAATCAGCCCCAGCATTTT. Looking up the rest from reference TRBV9 and TRBJ1-5 gives the full variable domain: DSGVTQTPKHLITATGQRVTLRCSPRSGDLSVYWYQQSLDQGLQFLIQYYNGEERAKGNILERFSAQQFPDLHSELNLSSLELGDSALYFCASSRGQEVNQPQHFGDGTRLSIL.